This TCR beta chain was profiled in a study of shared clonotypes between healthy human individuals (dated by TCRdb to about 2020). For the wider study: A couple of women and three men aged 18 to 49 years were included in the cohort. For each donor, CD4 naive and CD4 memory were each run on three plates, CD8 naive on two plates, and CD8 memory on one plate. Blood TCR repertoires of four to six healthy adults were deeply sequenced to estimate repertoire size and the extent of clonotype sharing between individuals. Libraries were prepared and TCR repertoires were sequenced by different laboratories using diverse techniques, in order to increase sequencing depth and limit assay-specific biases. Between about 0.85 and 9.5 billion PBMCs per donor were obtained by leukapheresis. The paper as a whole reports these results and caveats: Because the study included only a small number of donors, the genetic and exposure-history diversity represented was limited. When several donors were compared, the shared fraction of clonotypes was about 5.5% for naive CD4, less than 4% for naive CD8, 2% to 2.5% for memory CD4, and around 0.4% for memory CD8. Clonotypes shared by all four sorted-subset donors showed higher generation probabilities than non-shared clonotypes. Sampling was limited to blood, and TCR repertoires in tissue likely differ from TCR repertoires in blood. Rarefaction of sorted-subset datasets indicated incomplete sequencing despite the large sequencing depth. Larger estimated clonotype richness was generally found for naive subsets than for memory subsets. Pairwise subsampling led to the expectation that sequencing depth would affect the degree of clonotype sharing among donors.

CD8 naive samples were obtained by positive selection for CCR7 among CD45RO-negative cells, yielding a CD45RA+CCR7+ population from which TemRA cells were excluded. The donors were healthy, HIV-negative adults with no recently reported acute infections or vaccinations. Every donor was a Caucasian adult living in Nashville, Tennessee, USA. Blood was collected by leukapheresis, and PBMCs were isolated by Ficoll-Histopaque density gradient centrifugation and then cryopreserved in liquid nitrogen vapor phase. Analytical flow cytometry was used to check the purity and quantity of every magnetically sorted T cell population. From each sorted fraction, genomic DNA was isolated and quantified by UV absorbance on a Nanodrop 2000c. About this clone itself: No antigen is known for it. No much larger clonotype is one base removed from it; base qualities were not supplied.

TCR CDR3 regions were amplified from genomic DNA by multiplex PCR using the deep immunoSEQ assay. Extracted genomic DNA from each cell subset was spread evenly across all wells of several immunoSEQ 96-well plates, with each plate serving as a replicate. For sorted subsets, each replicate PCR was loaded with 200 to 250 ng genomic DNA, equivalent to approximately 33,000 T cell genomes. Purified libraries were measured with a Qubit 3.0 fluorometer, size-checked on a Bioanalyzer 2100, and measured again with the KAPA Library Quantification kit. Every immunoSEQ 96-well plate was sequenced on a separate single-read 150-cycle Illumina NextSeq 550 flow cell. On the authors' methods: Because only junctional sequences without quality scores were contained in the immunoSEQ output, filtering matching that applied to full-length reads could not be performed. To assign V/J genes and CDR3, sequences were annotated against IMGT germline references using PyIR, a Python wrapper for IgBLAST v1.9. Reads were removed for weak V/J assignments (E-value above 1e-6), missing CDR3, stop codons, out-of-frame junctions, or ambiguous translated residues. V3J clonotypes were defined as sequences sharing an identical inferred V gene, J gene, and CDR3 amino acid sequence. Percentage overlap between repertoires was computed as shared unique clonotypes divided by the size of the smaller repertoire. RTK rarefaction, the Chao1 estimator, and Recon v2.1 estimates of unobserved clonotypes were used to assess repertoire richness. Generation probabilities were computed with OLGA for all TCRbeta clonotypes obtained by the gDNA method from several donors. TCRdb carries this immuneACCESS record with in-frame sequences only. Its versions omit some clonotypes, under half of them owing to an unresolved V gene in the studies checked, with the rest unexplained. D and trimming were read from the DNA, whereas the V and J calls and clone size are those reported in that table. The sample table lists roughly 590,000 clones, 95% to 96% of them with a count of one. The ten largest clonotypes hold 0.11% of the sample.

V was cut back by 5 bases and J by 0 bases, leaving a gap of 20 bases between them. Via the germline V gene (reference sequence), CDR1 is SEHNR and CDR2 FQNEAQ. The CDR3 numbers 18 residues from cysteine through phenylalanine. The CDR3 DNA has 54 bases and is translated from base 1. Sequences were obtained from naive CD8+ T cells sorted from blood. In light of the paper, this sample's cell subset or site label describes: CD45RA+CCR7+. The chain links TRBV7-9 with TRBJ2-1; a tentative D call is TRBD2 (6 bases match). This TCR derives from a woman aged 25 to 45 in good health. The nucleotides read TGTGCCAGCAGCGCCCCAACAACCACCGGGAGCTCCTACAATGAGCAGTTCTTC. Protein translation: CASSAPTTTGSSYNEQFF.